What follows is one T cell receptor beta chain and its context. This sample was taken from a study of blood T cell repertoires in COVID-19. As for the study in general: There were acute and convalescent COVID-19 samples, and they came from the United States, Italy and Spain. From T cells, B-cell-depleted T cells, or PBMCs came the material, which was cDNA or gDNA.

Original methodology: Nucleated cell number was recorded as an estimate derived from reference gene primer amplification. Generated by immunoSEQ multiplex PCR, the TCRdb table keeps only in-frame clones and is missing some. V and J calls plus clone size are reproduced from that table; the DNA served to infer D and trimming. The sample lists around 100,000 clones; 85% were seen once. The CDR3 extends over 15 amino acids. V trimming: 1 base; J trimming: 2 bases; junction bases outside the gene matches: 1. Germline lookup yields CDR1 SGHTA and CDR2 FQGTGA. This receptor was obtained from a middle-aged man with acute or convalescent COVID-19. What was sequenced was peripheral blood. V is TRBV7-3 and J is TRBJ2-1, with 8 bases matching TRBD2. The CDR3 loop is CASSLIAGPYNEQFF. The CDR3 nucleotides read TGTGCCAGCAGCTTAATAGCGGGGCCCTACAATGAGCAGTTCTTC.